The text below deals with one T cell receptor (beta chain). Its target is not known. 13 Jbeta primers and 60 Vbeta primers were used for the PCR. The repertoire was sequenced with immunoSEQ multiplex PCR; TCRdb's copy has only in-frame clones and lacks some. This sample yields 75,000 to 100,000 clones, of which 55% to 80% are seen a single time; 1.2% belongs to the top ten. This record belongs to a study of cytomegalovirus exposure and HLA in healthy donors. Study results and limitations: The authors assumed roughly uniform sequencing depth across donors for presence/absence analyses.

V lost 2 bases and J lost 3; bases outside the gene matches: 4. The CDR3 runs to 15 residues. Germline lookup yields CDR1 MNHEY and CDR2 SMNVEV (reference sequence). The V and J genes are TRBV27 and TRBJ2-1; 7 bases are a match to TRBD2. Source material: PBMCs. The TCR originated in a female donor in good health and CMV-seronegative. CDR3 sequence: CASSLQSGVYNEQFF. CDR3 coding DNA: TGTGCCAGCAGTTTACAAAGCGGGGTCTACAATGAGCAGTTCTTC.